These 30 T cell receptor beta chains were all obtained from the same sample, sequenced in a study of T-cell memory formation after mild COVID-19. MiXCR, run by TCRdb on the 5' RACE reads, gives a single entry per CDR3 protein. Found here are 140,000 to 150,000 distinct CDR3 sequences, around 5.8% of them singletons; the top ten hold just over 2%. The sequenced sample was PBMCs or a T cell subset sorted from them (not recorded which). The origin of the receptors is an adult woman who had mild COVID-19 (a few samples of this study predate the infection). Cell type and time point are not known.

The rearrangement uses TRBV18 and TRBJ2-7; the D is unclear. Germline CDR1 KGHSH, CDR2 LQKENI. The CDR3 covers 15 residues. V dropped 2 bases and J dropped 4 bases, with 15 bases sitting between them. The CDR3 bases are TGTGCCAGCTCACCAAGTGTAGAGTCGGCGTACGAGCAGTACTTC. This translates into CASSPSVESAYEQYF.

In this sample, this clonotype turned up a few times. The chain combines TRBV5-1 with TRBJ2-7; maybe TRBD2 (5 bases). Germline CDR1 reads SGHRS; CDR2 reads YFSETQ. V gave up 7 bases and J gave up 0 bases, with 14 bases separating them. The CDR3 sequence is 14 residues long. DNA for the CDR3: TGCGCCAGCTCCTCGGACTTAAGCTCCTACGAGCAGTACTTC. Amino acid sequence: CASSSDLSSYEQYF.

This clonotype was picked up a small number of times. The chain employs TRBV4-3 and TRBJ2-7; D uncertain. V was clipped by 1 base and J by 6 bases, with 19 bases between them. Germline-derived CDR1 and CDR2 are LGHNA and YSLEER. The CDR3 length is 16 residues. This CDR3 is CASSQVPLSGLSEQYF. The CDR3, as DNA: TGCGCCAGCAGCCAAGTTCCCTTGTCGGGCCTGAGCGAGCAGTACTTC.

This clonotype was counted many times. The rearrangement joins TRBV6-5 to TRBJ1-1; 7 positions agree with TRBD1. Germline assignment: CDR1 MNHEY and CDR2 SVGAGI. The CDR3 covers 16 residues. V gave up 0 bases and J gave up 4 bases; unmatched junction bases: 8. The CDR3 here is CASSYSNGRGVTEAFF. The CDR3 DNA reads as TGTGCCAGCAGTTACTCGAATGGCAGGGGGGTCACTGAAGCTTTCTTT.

At least ten counts were recorded for this clonotype. V and J are TRBV5-1 and TRBJ2-1, with a weak D call TRBD1 (6 bases). V lost 2 bases to trimming and J lost 4 bases, with 10 bases between them. The CDR3 spans 14 residues. Germline V lookup: CDR1 SGHRS, CDR2 YFSETQ. CDR3 DNA: TGCGCCAGCAGCTTACAAGGGGGTTACAATGAGCAGTTCTTC. This translates into CASSLQGGYNEQFF.

With respect to this clonotype: At one of its ends the junction is not consistent with the germline gene, which may arise from a read error. The J gene is TRBJ2-3, the V gene TRBV12-3 or TRBV12-4; 10 nucleotides match TRBD2. The CDR3 length is 15 residues. CDR3 in amino acids: CASSLAGAPTDTQYF. DNA of the CDR3: TGTGCCAGCAGTCTAGCGGGGGCCCCTACCGATACGCAGTATTTT.

V is TRBV7-9 and J is TRBJ2-1; weak D call: TRBD2 (6 bases). V dropped 3 bases and J dropped 11 bases, with 11 bases sitting between them. From germline, CDR1 is SEHNR and CDR2 FQNEAQ (reference sequence). The CDR3 extends over 12 amino acids. The CDR3 reads CASSFPGTQQFF. DNA for the CDR3: TGTGCCAGCAGCTTCCCCGGGACTCAGCAGTTCTTC.

J is TRBJ2-1 and V is TRBV7-2; a possible D gene is TRBD1 (8 bases). The CDR3 is 15 amino acids. The germline gives CDR1 SGHTA, CDR2 FQGNSA. Trimming stripped 7 bases from V and 2 bases from J, with 15 bases between. The CDR3 DNA follows: TGTGCCAGCATCCAAACAGGGGGGGCCTACAATGAGCAGTTCTTC. Translated, it gives CASIQTGGAYNEQFF. Full variable domain (remainder filled in from reference TRBV7-2 and TRBJ2-1): GAGVSQSPSNKVTEKGKDVELRCDPISGHTALYWYRQSLGQGLEFLIYFQGNSAPDKSGLPSDRFSAERTGGSVSTLTIQRTQQEDSAVYLCASIQTGGAYNEQFFGPGTRLTVL.

A few counts support this clonotype. It is likely a read error, because the conserved phenylalanine at the end of the CDR3 is missing. This chain uses TRBV4-1 with TRBJ2-1, with D maybe TRBD2 (5 bases). Germline assignment: CDR1 MGHRA and CDR2 YSYEKL. The V and J ends lost 0 bases and 7 bases respectively, with 16 bases between them. This CDR3 is 16 amino acids long. CDR3 protein: CASSQEGSVVGNEQFY. In DNA, the CDR3 is TGCGCCAGCAGCCAAGAAGGGAGTGTAGTCGGGAATGAGCAGTTCTAC.

J is TRBJ2-1 and V is TRBV20-1, with TRBD2 identical over 10 bases. The germline CDR1 and CDR2 sequences are DFQATT and SNEGSKA (reference sequence). After removal of 0 bases from V and 10 bases from J, the junction contained 15 bases not matched to a gene. This CDR3 has 17 amino acids. The chain's CDR3 is CSARDDGLSGGAAEQFF. The CDR3 coding sequence is TGCAGTGCTAGAGATGACGGGTTAAGCGGGGGGGCCGCGGAGCAGTTCTTC.

This clonotype was seen a few times. V usage is TRBV11-3 and J usage is TRBJ1-1; D ambiguous. Germline values: CDR1 SGHNT, CDR2 YENEEA. V was clipped by 5 bases and J by 3 bases, with 16 bases between them. The CDR3 is 15 residues long. The CDR3 is CASSPGRTRDTEAFF. The CDR3 DNA is TGTGCCAGCAGCCCCGGAAGAACAAGGGACACTGAAGCTTTCTTT.

The chain combines TRBV3-1 with TRBJ1-1, with D unclear. The V end was cut by 5 bases, the J end by 3 bases, with 10 bases between. The length of the CDR3 is 13 residues. From germline, CDR1 is LGHDT and CDR2 YNNKEL (reference sequence). CDR3 coding DNA: TGTGCCAGCAGCGGGCTTGGGGACACTGAAGCTTTCTTT. This codes for CASSGLGDTEAFF.

The chain joins TRBV6-1 to TRBJ2-2; no reliable D call. CDR1 and CDR2 (germline): MNHNS, SASEGT. The CDR3 runs 13 residues. Trimming took 7 bases from V and 5 from J, leaving 11 bases between them. The CDR3 sequence is CASTETGTGELFF. The CDR3 DNA reads TGTGCCAGCACCGAGACTGGGACCGGGGAGCTGTTTTTT.

Of note for this clonotype: The junction shows a germline mismatch at one end, possibly a read error. This chain connects TRBV5-1 to TRBJ2-1; 11 positions match TRBD2. The CDR3 sequence is 14 residues long. CDR1 is SGHRS and CDR2 is YFSETQ in the germline V gene. The CDR3 sequence is CASSLAGTSGNPLF. In nucleotides, the CDR3 is TGCGCCAGCAGCTTAGCCGGGACTAGCGGAAACCCCCTCTTC. Combining the CDR3 with reference TRBV5-1 and TRBJ2-1 gives the whole variable domain KAGVTQTPRYLIKTRGQQVTLSCSPISGHRSVSWYQQTPGQGLQFLFEYFSETQRNKGNFPGRFSGRQFSNSRSEMNVSTLELGDSALYLCASSLAGTSGNPLFGPGTRLTVL.

This clonotype was counted a few times. V and J are TRBV4-2 and TRBJ2-7, with D perhaps being TRBD1 or TRBD2 (5 bases each). The germline gives CDR1 LGHNA, CDR2 YNFKEQ. V lost 1 base and J lost 0, with 10 bases in between. The CDR3 consists of 15 residues. DNA of the CDR3: TGTGCCAGCAGCCAAGGAGGGGCGCCCTCCTACGAGCAGTACTTC. Residues: CASSQGGAPSYEQYF.

J is TRBJ2-5 and V is TRBV6-2 or TRBV6-3; unclear D gene. The CDR3 spans 16 residues. Germline V CDR1 and CDR2: MNHEY, SVGEGT. Deletions cut 6 bases from V and 5 bases from J, with 22 bases between. The CDR3 DNA sequence: TGTGCCAGCAGAAAAATGACTGCCAAATCACGGGAGACCCAGTACTTC. Translating it yields CASRKMTAKSRETQYF.

This clonotype was seen at least ten times. The V and J genes are TRBV6-5 and TRBJ2-7; TRBD1 matches at 10 bases. Germline CDR1 and CDR2: MNHEY and SVGAGI. The CDR3 spans 14 residues. Losses at the gene ends were 10 bases for V and 7 bases for J; bases not matched to a gene: 13. In nucleotides, the CDR3 is TGTGCCACCCTCCCCGGGACAGGGGTCTTTGAGCAGTACTTC. Encoded protein: CATLPGTGVFEQYF.

For this clonotype: A read error is possible here, since a much larger clone lies one base away. The V gene is TRBV12-3 or TRBV12-4, the J gene TRBJ1-1; D not resolved. The CDR3 has 13 residues. With 1 base removed from V and 3 bases from J, the gap between germline ends came to 6 bases. This CDR3 is CASSLDGDTEAFF. CDR3 DNA: TGTGCCAGCAGTTTAGATGGGGACACTGAAGCTTTCTTT.

This chain links TRBV20-1 with TRBJ2-7, with TRBD2 matching over 9 bases. The junction had 12 bases not matched to a gene; V was cut back by 1 base and J by 2 bases. This CDR3 comprises 17 residues. Per germline, CDR1 DFQATT and CDR2 SNEGSKA (reference sequence). CDR3 sequence: CSARGIAGEQITYEQYF. Written as DNA, the CDR3 is TGCAGTGCTAGAGGGATAGCGGGGGAACAAATTACCTACGAGCAGTACTTC.

The chain carries TRBV5-6 and TRBJ1-5, with D tentatively TRBD1 (5 bases). The CDR3 covers 15 residues. Germline CDR1 SGHDT, CDR2 YYEEEE. Trimming shortened V by 1 base and J by 7 bases, and 15 bases separated the two germline ends. CDR3 nucleotides: TGTGCCAGCAGCTTGCGCCGGCAGGGTGGACAGCCCCAGCATTTT. It yields the protein CASSLRRQGGQPQHF.

This clonotype was observed many times. This chain links TRBV20-1 with TRBJ2-3; 8 bases agree with TRBD2. Looked up from germline, CDR1 is DFQATT and CDR2 is SNEGSKA (reference sequence). The CDR3 contains 14 residues. The trim removed 6 bases at V and 5 bases at J, leaving 10 bases unmatched. This chain's CDR3 is CSAPISGALDTQYF. The DNA for the CDR3 is TGCAGTGCCCCTATTAGCGGGGCATTAGATACGCAGTATTTT.

DNA for the CDR3: TGTGCCAGTCACAGGCTCTCCTACAATGAGCAGTTCTTC. Translating it yields CASHRLSYNEQFF. The chain is built from TRBV9 and TRBJ2-1, with D tentatively TRBD1 (5 bases). The germline gives CDR1 SGDLS, CDR2 YYNGEE. V was pared by 8 bases and J by 0 bases, with 9 bases between. This CDR3 region has 13 residues.

This clonotype was observed at least ten times. J is TRBJ1-5 and V is TRBV20-1; D is possibly TRBD1 (5 bases). This CDR3 comprises 13 residues. Per the germline V gene, CDR1 is DFQATT and CDR2 is SNEGSKA (reference sequence). V dropped 5 bases and J dropped 4 bases, with 12 bases sitting between them. The CDR3 spells CSAVRGWNQPQHF. The CDR3 DNA reads TGCAGTGCTGTTAGGGGTTGGAATCAGCCCCAGCATTTT.

This clonotype was observed at least ten times. The chain links TRBV7-6 to TRBJ2-1; no clear D. The CDR3 runs 15 residues. CDR1 and CDR2 from the germline V gene are SGHVS and FNYEAQ. V gave up 5 bases and J gave up 5 bases, with 16 bases separating them. CDR3 region: CASSPLTISDNEQFF. As DNA, the CDR3 is TGTGCCAGCAGCCCTTTAACCATAAGCGACAATGAGCAGTTCTTC.

This clonotype was seen a few times. V gene TRBV2 combines with J gene TRBJ1-5, with no clear D. Between the trimmed V and J ends, which lost 6 bases and 2 bases, there was a span of 14 bases. The length of the CDR3 is 15 residues. CDR1 is SNHLY and CDR2 is FYNNEI in the germline V gene. The DNA of the CDR3 is TGTGCCAGCAGACAACGGGCATTGGGCAATCAGCCCCAGCATTTT. Translation: CASRQRALGNQPQHF.

The chain joins TRBV18 to TRBJ1-4; 8 positions match TRBD1. Germline-derived CDR1 and CDR2 are KGHSH and LQKENI. The CDR3 is made up of 14 amino acids. The ends lost 1 base at V and 12 bases at J; junction bases unmatched: 7. For the CDR3, the DNA is TGTGCCAGCTCACCACAACTAGACAGGGGAGAACTGTTTTTT. The encoded protein is CASSPQLDRGELFF. The full variable domain, rest sourced from reference TRBV18 and TRBJ1-4, is NAGVMQNPRHLVRRRGQEARLRCSPMKGHSHVYWYRQLPEEGLKFMVYLQKENIIDESGMPKERFSAEFPKEGPSILRIQQVVRGDSAAYFCASSPQLDRGELFFGSGTQLSVL.

The chain combines TRBV18 with TRBJ2-1; 7 bases match TRBD2. V was clipped by 3 bases and J by 4 bases; unmatched bases: 6. The CDR3 loop spans 15 amino acids. Germline V gives CDR1 KGHSH, CDR2 LQKENI. The CDR3 loop is CASSPMSGDYNEQFF. The CDR3 nucleotides are TGTGCCAGCTCACCGATGAGCGGGGATTACAATGAGCAGTTCTTC.

There are many counts of this clonotype. The chain uses TRBV12-3 or TRBV12-4 and TRBJ1-1; D gene uncertain. Trimming stripped 6 bases from V and 0 bases from J, with 11 bases between. This CDR3 contains 14 residues. The CDR3, as DNA: TGTGCCAGCAGGACGGGCTCCTTGAACACTGAAGCTTTCTTT. Translated: CASRTGSLNTEAFF.

In its sample, this clonotype was seen many times. The chain uses TRBV7-2 and TRBJ2-3; D not certain. V was clipped by 6 bases and J by 0 bases, with 10 bases between them. CDR3 length: 14 residues. Germline V lookup: CDR1 SGHTA, CDR2 FQGNSA. The CDR3 bases are TGTGCCAGCAGTTTCGCCCCTAGCACAGATACGCAGTATTTT. Translating it yields CASSFAPSTDTQYF. Looking up the rest from reference TRBV7-2 and TRBJ2-3 gives the full variable domain: GAGVSQSPSNKVTEKGKDVELRCDPISGHTALYWYRQSLGQGLEFLIYFQGNSAPDKSGLPSDRFSAERTGGSVSTLTIQRTQQEDSAVYLCASSFAPSTDTQYFGPGTRLTVL.

This clonotype was detected many times. The chain is built from TRBV7-2 and TRBJ1-1, with D possibly TRBD1 on 6 matching bases. The germline CDR1 and CDR2 sequences are SGHTA and FQGNSA. The CDR3 runs to 12 residues. V gave up 1 base and J gave up 8 bases, with 8 bases separating them. CDR3 sequence reads: CASSLGGPEAFF. DNA for the CDR3: TGTGCCAGCAGCTTAGGGGGGCCAGAAGCTTTCTTT.